This T cell receptor (beta chain) was documented in a study of cytomegalovirus exposure and HLA in healthy donors. The CDR3 loop spans 15 amino acids. V lost 5 bases, J lost 6 bases, and 17 bases lay in between. The germline CDR1 and CDR2 sequences are SGHTA and FQGNSA. PCR was performed using 60 Vbeta and 13 Jbeta primers. Method: immunoSEQ multiplex PCR; TCRdb's copy keeps in-frame clones and lacks some. The sample shows approximately 150,000 clones, approximately 85% of them seen only once. In its sample, this clone was seen once. Sequenced: PBMCs. The receptor's source is a young man in good health and CMV-seropositive. The V and J genes are TRBV7-2 and TRBJ1-5; D is perhaps TRBD1 (6 bases). The CDR3: CASSIGGGAGQPQHF. Written as DNA, the CDR3 is TGTGCCAGCAGCATAGGGGGGGGCGCGGGTCAGCCCCAGCATTTT.